These 6 T cell receptor beta chains were sequenced from one sample in a study of tumor and adjacent non-tumor tissue in lung cancer. The library came from three nested PCR rounds adapted from ARM-PCR protocols. A single record per CDR3 protein comes from TCRdb applying MiXCR to the multiplex PCR reads. The profile shows some 74,000 distinct CDR3 sequences, around 70% of them singletons. RNA was extracted from bulk tissue without any cell sorting. Input material: lung tumor tissue. The source of these receptors is a woman between 35 and 50 years old with non-small cell lung cancer.

This clonotype has only one observation. At one of its ends the junction is not consistent with the germline gene, which may arise from a read error. The CDR3 DNA reads TGTGCCAGCAGCTTGGTGAGACAGGGGGCGGTCGAGACCCAGTATTTC. Residues: CASSLVRQGAVETQYF. V is TRBV5-6 and J is TRBJ2-5; 10 nucleotides match TRBD1. The CDR3 length is 16 residues. Germline CDR1 is SGHDT and CDR2 is YYEEEE.

This clonotype showed up just once. Compared with germline, one end of the junction differs, possibly owing to a read error. The rearrangement links TRBV11-2 to TRBJ2-1, with 9 bases that match TRBD1. This CDR3 contains 15 residues. CDR1 and CDR2 (germline): SGHAT, FQNNGV. The CDR3 loop is CTSSLAGTGYNKQFF. Written as DNA, the CDR3 is TGTACCAGCAGCTTAGCTGGGACAGGGTACAATAAGCAGTTCTTC.

As to this clonotype: Relative to the germline gene, one junction end is altered; a read error may explain this. The V gene is TRBV6-5, the J gene TRBJ2-3; 7 bases map to TRBD1. CDR3 length: 13 amino acids. The germline gives CDR1 MNHEY, CDR2 SVGAGI. CDR3 DNA: TGTGTCACTCAGGGGGTAGTAACATATACGCAGTATTTC. Amino acids: CVTQGVVTYTQYF.

The chain uses TRBV29-1 and TRBJ1-1, with TRBD1 as a possible D gene (6 bases). This CDR3 has 18 residues. V lost 1 base, J lost 7 bases, and 28 bases lay in between. Germline-derived CDR1 and CDR2 are SQVTM and ANQGSEA. The CDR3 DNA sequence: TGCAGCGTTGAAGGGGGGTTCAGCAGGGGAGAGATTGACGTTGAAGCTTTCTTT. This gives the protein CSVEGGFSRGEIDVEAFF.

The chain recombines TRBV24-1 with TRBJ2-2, with TRBD1 identical over 12 bases. Germline CDR1 is KGHDR and CDR2 is SFDVKD. With 11 bases clipped from V and 6 bases from J, the junction kept 12 bases outside the gene matches. The CDR3 is 16 amino acids. The DNA of the CDR3 is TGTGCCATCAGCGATATCGGGACAGGGGGCTCCGGGGAGCTGTTTTTT. Protein sequence: CAISDIGTGGSGELFF.

This clonotype was observed a few times. A junction boundary mismatches the germline segment, possibly from a read error. The CDR3 region is CASSLLTGTGELFF. The CDR3 DNA reads as TGTGCCAGCAGCCTATTGACGGGCACAGGGGAACTGTTTTTT. The rearrangement uses TRBV11-2 and TRBJ2-2; 7 positions agree with TRBD1. This CDR3 spans 14 amino acids. Germline V lookup: CDR1 SGHAT, CDR2 FQNNGV.